This TCR beta chain comes out of a study of metastatic and nonmetastatic thyroid tumors. Overall study context: Comparative analysis of repertoires was undertaken across blood and tumor or nodule tissue obtained from malignant and benign thyroid patients.

Germline V gene lookup returns CDR1 SGHRS and CDR2 YFSETQ. With 0 bases clipped from V and 5 bases from J, the junction kept 6 bases outside the gene matches. The CDR3 spans 16 residues. Each patient came to thyroid surgery without any prior treatment (of any kind). A note on this clone: What it binds is unknown.

The authors' processing: A distant-metastasis classifier for papillary thyroid cancer was built using CDR3 differences across clinicopathological groups. Using MiXCR, TCRdb reanalyzed the PCR reads. The V and J calls reflect TCRdb's pipeline rather than the authors' work. The sample holds some 2,000 clones, 35% to 45% seen once. Study-wide results and caveats: The reported finding was significantly higher TCR beta diversity in malignant thyroid tumors relative to benign nodules, in blood and tumor.

The specimen was adjacent normal tissue. J is TRBJ2-2 and V is TRBV5-1; 8 positions match TRBD2. The TCR originated in a female donor with papillary thyroid cancer or a benign thyroid nodule (not recorded which). Some clones in this sample may be carry-over from other donors' samples. The CDR3 sequence is CASSLDSGGRTGELFF. DNA for the CDR3: TGCGCCAGCAGCTTGGACTCGGGGGGGCGAACCGGGGAGCTGTTTTTT. Variable domain in full (rest from reference TRBV5-1 and TRBJ2-2): KAGVTQTPRYLIKTRGQQVTLSCSPISGHRSVSWYQQTPGQGLQFLFEYFSETQRNKGNFPGRFSGRQFSNSRSEMNVSTLELGDSALYLCASSLDSGGRTGELFFGEGSRLTVL.